This passage covers 32 T cell receptor beta chains from one sample sequenced in a study of blood T cell repertoires in COVID-19 (dated by TCRdb to 2018 to 2021). The method was the immunoSEQ multiplex PCR assay. Held by TCRdb, this immuneACCESS table contains in-frame sequences only and omits some clones. Under half of the omission traces to an unresolved V gene where checked; the cause of the rest is unknown. The table for this sample lists 120,000 or so clones; approximately 74% of them were counted only once. Around 5.2% of the sample goes to the ten largest clones. The sequenced sample was peripheral blood. The receptors come from a man aged 60 to 69 with acute or convalescent COVID-19.

This rearrangement joins TRBV27 to TRBJ2-7; 11 positions match TRBD2. Germline V gene data show CDR1 as MNHEY and CDR2 as SMNVEV (reference sequence). Germline trimming cut 8 bases from V and 5 bases from J; bases unmatched to any gene: 8. This CDR3 spans 14 amino acids. The CDR3 sequence is CASGVAGGPNEQYF. CDR3 nucleotide sequence: TGTGCCAGCGGAGTAGCGGGGGGGCCGAACGAGCAGTACTTC.

The rearrangement links TRBV6-5 to TRBJ1-1, with 11 positions matching TRBD1. The germline V gene encodes CDR1 MNHEY and CDR2 SVGAGI. The junction had 2 bases not matched to a gene; V was cut back by 2 bases and J by 6 bases. The CDR3 is 14 residues long. The CDR3 sequence: CASSYTGQGAEAFF. CDR3 nucleotide sequence: TGTGCCAGCAGTTACACGGGACAGGGGGCTGAAGCTTTCTTT.

This chain connects TRBV30 to TRBJ2-1, with D possibly matching TRBD1 (5 bases). Trimming removed 4 bases at V and 5 bases at J, with 15 bases between. Germline-derived CDR1 and CDR2 are GTSNPN and SVGIG (reference sequence). This CDR3 has 14 amino acids. CDR3 in DNA: TGTGCCTGGAAGCTTAAACAGGATAACAATGAGCAGTTCTTC. It encodes CAWKLKQDNNEQFF. The whole variable domain, remainder taken from reference TRBV30 and TRBJ2-1, is SQTIHQWPATLVQPVGSPLSLECTVEGTSNPNLYWYRQAAGRGLQLLFYSVGIGQISSEVPQNLSASRPQDRQFILSSKKLLLSDSGFYLCAWKLKQDNNEQFFGPGTRLTVL.

V is TRBV11-1 and J is TRBJ1-1; D remains ambiguous. Trimming removed 5 bases from V and 1 base from J, with 8 bases in between. Germline assignment: CDR1 SGHAT and CDR2 FQDESV (reference sequence). The CDR3 covers 13 residues. CDR3 region: CASSRHTNTEAFF. The CDR3 DNA sequence: TGTGCCAGCAGCAGACATACGAACACTGAAGCTTTCTTT.

This clone turned up a few times. This rearrangement joins TRBV2 to TRBJ1-2; no reliable D call. CDR3 length: 13 amino acids. The V and J ends lost 6 bases and 4 bases respectively, with 12 bases between them. Germline-derived CDR1 and CDR2 are SNHLY and FYNNEI. The chain's CDR3 is CASSAKISYGYTF. The CDR3 bases are TGTGCCAGCAGCGCAAAGATCAGCTATGGCTACACCTTC.

This chain joins TRBV6-5 and TRBJ2-2, with a weak D call TRBD1 (6 bases). The CDR3 loop spans 10 amino acids. From germline, CDR1 is MNHEY and CDR2 SVGAGI. For the CDR3, the DNA is TGTGCACAGGGTCCCGGGGAGCTGTTTTTT. Encoded protein: CAQGPGELFF.

This chain links TRBV6-1 with TRBJ2-1; 10 nucleotides agree with TRBD2. CDR3 length: 15 residues. After removal of 3 bases from V and 4 bases from J, the junction contained 3 bases not matched to a gene. The V gene's germline CDR1 is MNHNS and CDR2 SASEGT. The CDR3 coding sequence is TGTGCCAGCAGTGATTTTAGCGGGGGGTACAATGAGCAGTTCTTC. Its protein is CASSDFSGGYNEQFF.

The rearrangement joins TRBV6-5 to TRBJ1-1, with D tentatively TRBD1 (6 bases). The CDR3 has 14 residues. The germline CDR1 and CDR2 sequences are MNHEY and SVGAGI. The V and J ends lost 6 bases and 12 bases respectively, with 23 bases between them. The CDR3 bases are TGTGCCAGCAGCTATACACAGGGACCTTTGCAAACTTTCTTT. Its translation: CASSYTQGPLQTFF.

Here the CDR3 reads CASSPGVNNEQFF. CDR3 sequence (DNA): TGTGCCAGCAGTCCCGGGGTGAACAATGAGCAGTTCTTC. This chain links TRBV27 with TRBJ2-1, with a possible D match to TRBD2 (5 bases). Germline CDR1 is MNHEY and CDR2 is SMNVEV (reference sequence). The CDR3 loop spans 13 amino acids. Trimming took 5 bases from V and 5 from J, leaving 10 bases between them.

This sequence joins TRBV7-6 and TRBJ2-1, with 14 bases lining up with TRBD2. CDR3 length: 16 residues. Germline CDR1 reads SGHVS; CDR2 reads FNYEAQ. The V and J ends lost 3 bases and 8 bases, in that order; junction bases with no gene match: 6. CDR3 nucleotides: TGTGCCAGCAGCTTGCGACTAGCGGGGGGGATGGATGAGCAGTTCTTC. Translation gives CASSLRLAGGMDEQFF. Variable domain in full (rest from reference TRBV7-6 and TRBJ2-1): GAGVSQSPRYKVTKRGQDVALRCDPISGHVSLYWYRQALGQGPEFLTYFNYEAQQDKSGLPNDRFSAERPEGSISTLTIQRTEQRDSAMYRCASSLRLAGGMDEQFFGPGTRLTVL.

V usage is TRBV5-1 and J usage is TRBJ2-6, with D perhaps matching TRBD1 (6 bases). The CDR3 runs 18 residues. The germline V gene has CDR1 SGHRS and CDR2 YFSETQ. Trimming stripped 0 bases from V and 2 bases from J, with 15 bases between. The CDR3 region has the DNA TGCGCCAGCAGCTTGGGGACAGCTTCCTGGGCTGGGGCCAACGTCCTGACTTTC. It encodes CASSLGTASWAGANVLTF.

V and J are TRBV28 and TRBJ2-7; D might be TRBD1 (6 bases). V was trimmed by 5 bases and J by 5 bases, leaving 19 bases between them. The CDR3 has 15 residues. The germline CDR1 and CDR2 sequences are MDHEN and SYDVKM. The CDR3 coding sequence is TGTGCCAGCAGTCCTTGGTCAGGGGTTTCGCACGAGCAGTACTTC. Its translation is CASSPWSGVSHEQYF.

The gene calls are TRBV3-1 (or the pseudogene TRBV3-2) and TRBJ1-2, with D tentatively TRBD1 (6 bases). V was cut by 2 bases and J by 6 bases, with 10 bases left in between. The CDR3 contains 13 residues. Germline V gene sequence: CDR1 LGHDT, CDR2 YNNKEL (reference sequence). The CDR3: CASSQTQGNGYTF. As DNA, the CDR3 is TGTGCCAGCAGCCAAACACAGGGAAATGGCTACACCTTC.

This sequence joins TRBV5-1 and TRBJ2-7; 11 nucleotides match TRBD1. Trimming removed 4 bases from V and 2 bases from J; junction bases left unmatched: 20. The CDR3 is made up of 20 amino acids. From germline, CDR1 is SGHRS and CDR2 YFSETQ. CDR3 nucleotides: TGCGCCAGCAGCAAAGGACAGGGGGCGTTAGTAGCAGGAGTAGCCTACGAGCAGTACTTC. Amino acid sequence: CASSKGQGALVAGVAYEQYF.

V is TRBV6-1 and J is TRBJ2-4; 10 nucleotides match TRBD2. The CDR3 runs 16 residues. V lost 4 bases and J lost 2; bases outside the gene matches: 5. Germline V gene sequence: CDR1 MNHNS, CDR2 SASEGT. The CDR3 sequence: CASSAQGLASKNIQYF. For the CDR3, the DNA is TGTGCCAGCAGTGCGCAGGGACTAGCGTCCAAAAACATTCAGTACTTC.

The chain has TRBV9 and TRBJ1-1, with 7 bases identical to TRBD1. From germline, CDR1 is SGDLS and CDR2 YYNGEE. CDR3 size: 15 residues. V lost 4 bases and J lost 0; bases outside the gene matches: 6. The CDR3 DNA sequence: TGTGCCAGCAGCTATACGGGACAGTTGAACACTGAAGCTTTCTTT. Translating gives CASSYTGQLNTEAFF.

This clone was counted between two and nine times. The genes are TRBV15 and TRBJ1-1; unclear D gene. CDR1 and CDR2 (germline): LNHNV, YYDKDF (reference sequence). Trimming stripped 3 bases from V and 1 base from J, with 6 bases between. The CDR3 consists of 13 residues. In nucleotides, the CDR3 is TGTGCCACCAGCAGTCTACGGAACACTGAAGCTTTCTTT. This translates into CATSSLRNTEAFF.

This chain links TRBV5-1 with TRBJ2-3, with a weak D call TRBD2 (5 bases). The length of the CDR3 is 17 residues. V lost 4 bases, J lost 4 bases, and 22 bases lay in between. Germline assignment: CDR1 SGHRS and CDR2 YFSETQ. The CDR3 here is CASSVYSGGSGADTQYF. Here the CDR3 DNA reads TGCGCCAGCAGCGTATACAGCGGTGGGAGTGGCGCAGATACGCAGTATTTT.

V and J are TRBV28 and TRBJ2-3; 8 nucleotides match TRBD2. This CDR3 is built from 15 residues. With 8 bases clipped from V and 0 bases from J, the junction kept 7 bases outside the gene matches. Per germline, CDR1 MDHEN and CDR2 SYDVKM. The chain's CDR3 is CASSPGGLSTDTQYF. The CDR3 DNA reads as TGTGCCAGCTCGCCGGGAGGGCTTAGCACAGATACGCAGTATTTT.

The gene calls are TRBV6-1 and TRBJ1-4; TRBD1 agrees at 7 bases. Germline CDR1 reads MNHNS; CDR2 reads SASEGT. After removal of 2 bases from V and 8 bases from J, the junction contained 5 bases not matched to a gene. This CDR3 comprises 14 residues. CDR3 DNA sequence: TGTGCCAGCAGTGAATTCCCAGGGGGGGAAAAACTGTTTTTT. This sequence encodes CASSEFPGGEKLFF.

The genes are TRBV19 and TRBJ2-5; 9 bases are a match to TRBD1. In germline, CDR1 is LNHDA, CDR2 SQIVND (reference sequence). The trim removed 5 bases at V and 4 bases at J, leaving 11 bases unmatched. The CDR3 has 16 amino acids. Here the CDR3 DNA reads TGTGCCAGTAGTCCCTGGGGACAGGGAAGGGTAGAGACCCAGTACTTC. It translates to CASSPWGQGRVETQYF. The full variable domain, completed using reference TRBV19 and TRBJ2-5, is DGGITQSPKYLFRKEGQNVTLSCEQNLNHDAMYWYRQDPGQGLRLIYYSQIVNDFQKGDIAEGYSVSREKKESFPLTVTSAQKNPTAFYLCASSPWGQGRVETQYFGPGTRLLVL.

The chain uses TRBV13 and TRBJ2-2; weak D call: TRBD2 (5 bases). Germline V lookup: CDR1 PRHDT, CDR2 FYEKMQ (reference sequence). V dropped 5 bases and J dropped 0 bases, with 7 bases sitting between them. This CDR3 region has 14 residues. CDR3 amino acids: CASSRTPNTGELFF. CDR3 nucleotide sequence: TGTGCCAGCAGCCGGACTCCGAACACCGGGGAGCTGTTTTTT.

This clone was seen only a few times. This chain uses TRBV24-1 with TRBJ2-7, with 7 bases matching TRBD1. This CDR3 has 13 amino acids. Germline CDR1 and CDR2: KGHDR and SFDVKD. The V gene end was trimmed by 5 bases and the J gene end by 5 bases; junction bases not matched to a gene: 5. Written as DNA, the CDR3 is TGTGCCACCAGTGGAGGGGGCCGGAACGAGCAGTACTTC. As protein: CATSGGGRNEQYF.

The V and J genes are TRBV24-1 and TRBJ2-1; 8 bases agree with TRBD2. The length of the CDR3 is 14 residues. Germline CDR1 KGHDR, CDR2 SFDVKD. V shed 1 base, J shed 7 bases, and the junction held 2 bases outside the gene matches. The chain's CDR3 is CATSDFGGGNEQFF. The CDR3 DNA reads as TGTGCCACCAGTGATTTCGGCGGGGGGAATGAGCAGTTCTTC.

This chain joins TRBV29-1 and TRBJ2-7, with D uncertain. V was clipped by 6 bases and J by 2 bases, with 11 bases between them. The CDR3 contains 12 residues. From germline, CDR1 is SQVTM and CDR2 ANQGSEA. In DNA, the CDR3 is TGCAGCGTCATGAGGTCCCCCTACGAGCAGTACTTC. It yields the protein CSVMRSPYEQYF.

This chain uses TRBV18 with TRBJ2-5, with D tentatively TRBD1 (5 bases). The CDR3 runs 14 residues. Germline loops: CDR1 KGHSH, CDR2 LQKENI. V lost 5 bases, J lost 2 bases, and 12 bases lay in between. CDR3 bases: TGTGCCAGCTCAAGCCGGACAAGACAAGAGACCCAGTACTTC. It codes for CASSSRTRQETQYF.

The rearrangement joins TRBV6-5 to TRBJ2-3; no clear D gene. The CDR3 is made up of 13 amino acids. Germline V gene data show CDR1 as MNHEY and CDR2 as SVGAGI. V shed 2 bases and J shed 3 bases, with 6 bases lying between them. The CDR3 DNA follows: TGTGCCAGCAGTTACCCAGGAACAGATACGCAGTATTTT. Its protein is CASSYPGTDTQYF.

The chain recombines TRBV18 with TRBJ2-7, with TRBD2 as a possible D gene (5 bases). Germline CDR1 is KGHSH and CDR2 is LQKENI. The CDR3 is 16 amino acids. The germline V and J ends were trimmed by 0 bases and 8 bases, with 20 bases remaining between them. The CDR3 sequence is CASSPPSGTERGQQYF. For the CDR3, the DNA is TGTGCCAGCTCACCACCTTCGGGAACAGAGAGAGGACAGCAGTACTTC.

The rearrangement uses TRBV6-5 and TRBJ1-2; 10 bases match TRBD1. CDR3 length: 15 amino acids. V was clipped by 7 bases and J by 4 bases; unmatched bases: 9. The germline gives CDR1 MNHEY, CDR2 SVGAGI. DNA of the CDR3: TGTGCCAGCACTAAAAGACAGGGGGCTTCCTATGGCTACACCTTC. Encoded protein: CASTKRQGASYGYTF.

This chain uses TRBV5-6 with TRBJ1-2; 7 nucleotides line up with TRBD1. The germline CDR1 and CDR2 sequences are SGHDT and YYEEEE. CDR3 length: 16 amino acids. Trimming cost V 3 bases and J 4 bases; bases outside gene matches: 12. CDR3 in DNA: TGTGCCAGCAGCTCCGCCGCCGGACAGGCCGGCTATGGCTACACCTTC. It encodes CASSSAAGQAGYGYTF. Together with reference TRBV5-6 and TRBJ1-2, the CDR3 gives the full variable domain: DAGVTQSPTHLIKTRGQQVTLRCSPKSGHDTVSWYQQALGQGPQFIFQYYEEEERQRGNFPDRFSGHQFPNYSSELNVNALLLGDSALYLCASSSAAGQAGYGYTFGSGTRLTVV.

CDR3 in DNA: TGTGCCAGCGGGGAGCGGGGCGGGGAGCAGTACTTC. This sequence encodes CASGERGGEQYF. The chain couples TRBV6-1 to TRBJ2-7; the match to TRBD2 covers 7 bases. The CDR3 runs 12 residues. Trimming at V came to 8 bases and at J to 7 bases, leaving 8 bases not matched to a gene. Germline loops: CDR1 MNHNS, CDR2 SASEGT.

The chain recombines TRBV24-1 with TRBJ2-2; 8 bases fit TRBD2. The germline gives CDR1 KGHDR, CDR2 SFDVKD. J lost 5 bases, V lost 4 bases, and 8 bases had no gene match. The length of the CDR3 is 16 residues. The CDR3 reads CATSDPGRGRTGELFF. For the CDR3, the DNA is TGTGCCACCAGTGACCCCGGGAGGGGGAGGACCGGGGAGCTGTTTTTT.